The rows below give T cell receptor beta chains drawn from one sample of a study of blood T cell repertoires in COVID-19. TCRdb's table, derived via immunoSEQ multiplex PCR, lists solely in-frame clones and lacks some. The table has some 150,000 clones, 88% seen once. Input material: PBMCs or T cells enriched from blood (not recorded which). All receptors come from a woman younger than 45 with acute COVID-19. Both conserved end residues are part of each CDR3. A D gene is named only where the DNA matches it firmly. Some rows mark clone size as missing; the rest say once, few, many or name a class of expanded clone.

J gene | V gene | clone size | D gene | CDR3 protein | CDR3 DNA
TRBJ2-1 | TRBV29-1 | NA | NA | CSVVFRDYNEQFF | TGCAGCGTTGTGTTTCGCGACTACAATGAGCAGTTCTTC
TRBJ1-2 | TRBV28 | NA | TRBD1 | CASSWGTGDLVGYTF | TGTGCCAGCAGTTGGGGGACAGGGGATCTAGTTGGCTACACCTTC
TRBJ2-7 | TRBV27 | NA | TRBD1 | CASSLRGQPYEQYF | TGTGCCAGCAGTTTAAGGGGACAGCCCTACGAGCAGTACTTC
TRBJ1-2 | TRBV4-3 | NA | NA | CASSQVEGGYGYTF | TGCGCCAGCAGCCAAGTCGAGGGGGGGTATGGCTACACCTTC
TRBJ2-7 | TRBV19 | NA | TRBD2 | CASSISGGSSYEQYF | TGTGCCAGTAGTATCAGCGGGGGGTCATCCTACGAGCAGTACTTC
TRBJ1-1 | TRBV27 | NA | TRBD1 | CASSLEGQGGTEAFF | TGTGCCAGCAGTTTAGAGGGACAGGGGGGCACTGAAGCTTTCTTT
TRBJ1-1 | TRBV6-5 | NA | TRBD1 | CASSPRGLTEAFF | TGTGCCAGCAGTCCCAGGGGGCTCACTGAAGCTTTCTTT
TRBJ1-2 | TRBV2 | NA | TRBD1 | CASSERTGRRGYTF | TGTGCCAGCAGTGAGCGGACAGGGCGTCGGGGCTACACCTTC
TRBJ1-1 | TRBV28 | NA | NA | CASSLSGAWTEAFF | TGTGCCAGCAGTTTGAGCGGGGCATGGACTGAAGCTTTCTTT
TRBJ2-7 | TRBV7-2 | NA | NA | CASSLQSVRVGHEQYF | TGTGCCAGCAGCCTCCAGTCTGTCAGGGTAGGTCACGAGCAGTACTTC
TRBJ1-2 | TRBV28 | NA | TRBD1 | CASGTGGAVIRYTF | TGTGCCAGCGGGACAGGGGGCGCTGTTATTCGCTACACCTTC
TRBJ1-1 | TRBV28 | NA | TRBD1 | CASSPRYYRQGVNTEAFF | TGTGCCAGCAGCCCAAGGTATTATCGACAGGGCGTGAACACTGAAGCTTTCTTT
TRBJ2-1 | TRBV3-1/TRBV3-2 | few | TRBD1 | CASRGTGLGYNEQFF | TGTGCCAGCAGGGGGACAGGTCTAGGTTACAATGAGCAGTTCTTC
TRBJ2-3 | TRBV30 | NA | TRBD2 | CAWREAGVSTQYF | TGTGCCTGGAGGGAGGCGGGAGTGTCTACGCAGTATTTT
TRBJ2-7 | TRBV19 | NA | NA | CASPGGEQYF | TGTGCCAGTCCCGGGGGCGAGCAGTACTTC